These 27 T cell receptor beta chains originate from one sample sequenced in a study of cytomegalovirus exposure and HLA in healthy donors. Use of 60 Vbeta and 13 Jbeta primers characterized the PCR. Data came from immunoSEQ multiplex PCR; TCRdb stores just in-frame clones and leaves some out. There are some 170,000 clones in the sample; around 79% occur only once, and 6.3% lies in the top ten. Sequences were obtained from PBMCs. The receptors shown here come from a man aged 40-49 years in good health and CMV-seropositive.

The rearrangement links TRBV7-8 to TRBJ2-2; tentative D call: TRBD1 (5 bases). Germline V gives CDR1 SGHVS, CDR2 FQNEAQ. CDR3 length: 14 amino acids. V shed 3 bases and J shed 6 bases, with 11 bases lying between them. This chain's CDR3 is CASSFLMGPGELFF. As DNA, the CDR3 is TGTGCCAGCAGCTTCCTCATGGGGCCCGGGGAGCTGTTTTTT.

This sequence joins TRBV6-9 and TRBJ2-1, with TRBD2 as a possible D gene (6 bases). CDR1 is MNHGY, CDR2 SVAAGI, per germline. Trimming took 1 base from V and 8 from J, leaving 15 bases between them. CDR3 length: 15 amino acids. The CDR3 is CASSYLEGKIDEQFF. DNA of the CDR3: TGTGCCAGCAGTTATTTGGAGGGTAAGATCGATGAGCAGTTCTTC.

Here the CDR3 DNA reads TGTGCCAGCAGCCCCGGGACAGGGAATACAGATACGCAGTATTTT. Amino acids: CASSPGTGNTDTQYF. The gene calls are TRBV7-8 and TRBJ2-3; 9 bases map to TRBD1. Germline values: CDR1 SGHVS, CDR2 FQNEAQ. The CDR3 extends over 15 amino acids. Trimming at V came to 5 bases and at J to 3 bases, leaving 6 bases not matched to a gene.

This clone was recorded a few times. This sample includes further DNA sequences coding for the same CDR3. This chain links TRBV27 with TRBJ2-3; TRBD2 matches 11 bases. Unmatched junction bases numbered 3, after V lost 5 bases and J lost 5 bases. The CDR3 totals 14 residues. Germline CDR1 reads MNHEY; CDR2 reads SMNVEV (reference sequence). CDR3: CASSTSGRVDTQYF. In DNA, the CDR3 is TGTGCCAGCAGTACTAGCGGGAGAGTAGATACGCAGTATTTT.

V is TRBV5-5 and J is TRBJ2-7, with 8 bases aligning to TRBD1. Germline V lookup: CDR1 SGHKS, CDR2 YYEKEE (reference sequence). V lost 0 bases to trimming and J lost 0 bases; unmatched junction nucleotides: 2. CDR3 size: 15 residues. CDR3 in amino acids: CASSLGQGYSYEQYF. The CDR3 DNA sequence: TGTGCCAGCAGCTTGGGACAGGGGTACTCCTACGAGCAGTACTTC.

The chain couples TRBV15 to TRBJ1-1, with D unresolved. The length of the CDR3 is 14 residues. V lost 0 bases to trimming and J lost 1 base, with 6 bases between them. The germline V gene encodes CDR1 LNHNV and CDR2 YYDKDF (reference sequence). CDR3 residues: CATSRDSSNTEAFF. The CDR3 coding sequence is TGTGCCACCAGCAGAGATTCCTCGAACACTGAAGCTTTCTTT.

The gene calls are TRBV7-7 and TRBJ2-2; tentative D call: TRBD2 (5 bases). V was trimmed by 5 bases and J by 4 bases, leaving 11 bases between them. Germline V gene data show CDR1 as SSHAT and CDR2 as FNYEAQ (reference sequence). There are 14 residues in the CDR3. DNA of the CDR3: TGTGCCAGCAGCGCCCGGGAAAGCACCGGGGAGCTGTTTTTT. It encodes CASSARESTGELFF.

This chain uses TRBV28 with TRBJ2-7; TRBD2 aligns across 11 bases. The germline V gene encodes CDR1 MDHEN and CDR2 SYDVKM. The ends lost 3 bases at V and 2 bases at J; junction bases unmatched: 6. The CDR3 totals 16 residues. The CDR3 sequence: CASSFRIAGGTYEQYF. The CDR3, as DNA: TGTGCCAGCAGTTTCCGGATAGCGGGAGGGACCTACGAGCAGTACTTC.

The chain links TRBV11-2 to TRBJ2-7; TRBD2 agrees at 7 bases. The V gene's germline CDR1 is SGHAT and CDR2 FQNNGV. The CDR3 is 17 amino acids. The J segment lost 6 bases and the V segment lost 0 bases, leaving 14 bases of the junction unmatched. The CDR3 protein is CASSLDRQEWEGREQYF. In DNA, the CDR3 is TGTGCCAGCAGCTTAGATCGGCAAGAGTGGGAGGGACGCGAGCAGTACTTC.

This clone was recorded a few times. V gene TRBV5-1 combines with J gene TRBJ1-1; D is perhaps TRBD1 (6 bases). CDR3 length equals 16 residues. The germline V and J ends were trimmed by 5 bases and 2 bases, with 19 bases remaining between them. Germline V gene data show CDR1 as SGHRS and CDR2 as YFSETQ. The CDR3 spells CASSRQYGTLNTEAFF. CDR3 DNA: TGCGCCAGCAGTAGACAATACGGGACACTTAACACTGAAGCTTTCTTT. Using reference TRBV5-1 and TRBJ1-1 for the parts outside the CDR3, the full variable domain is KAGVTQTPRYLIKTRGQQVTLSCSPISGHRSVSWYQQTPGQGLQFLFEYFSETQRNKGNFPGRFSGRQFSNSRSEMNVSTLELGDSALYLCASSRQYGTLNTEAFFGQGTRLTVV.

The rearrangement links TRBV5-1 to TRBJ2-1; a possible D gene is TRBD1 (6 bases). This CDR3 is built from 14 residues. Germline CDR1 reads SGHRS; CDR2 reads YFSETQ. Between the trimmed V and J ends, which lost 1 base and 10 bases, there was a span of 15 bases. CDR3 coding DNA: TGCGCCAGCAGCTTGATGGTGGGGGCGGAAGAGCAGTTCTTC. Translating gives CASSLMVGAEEQFF.

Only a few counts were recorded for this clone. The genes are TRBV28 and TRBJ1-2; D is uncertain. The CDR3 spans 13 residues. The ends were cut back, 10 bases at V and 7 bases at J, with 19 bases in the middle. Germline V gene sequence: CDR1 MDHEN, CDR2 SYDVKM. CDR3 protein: CAIWRGRDVGYTF. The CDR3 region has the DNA TGTGCCATCTGGAGAGGGCGGGATGTTGGCTACACCTTC.

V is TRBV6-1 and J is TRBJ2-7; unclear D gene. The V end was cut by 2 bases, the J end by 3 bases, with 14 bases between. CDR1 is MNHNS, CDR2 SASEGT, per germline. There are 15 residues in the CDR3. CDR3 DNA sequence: TGTGCCAGCAGTGAACTCGCCAGCGCGAGCTACGAGCAGTACTTC. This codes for CASSELASASYEQYF.

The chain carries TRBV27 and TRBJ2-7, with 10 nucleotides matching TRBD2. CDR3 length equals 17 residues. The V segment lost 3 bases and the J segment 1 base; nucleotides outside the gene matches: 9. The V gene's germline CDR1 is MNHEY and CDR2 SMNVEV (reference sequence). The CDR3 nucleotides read TGTGCCAGCAGTTTGTCGGCTAGCGGGAGTTGGTCCTACGAGCAGTACTTC. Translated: CASSLSASGSWSYEQYF.

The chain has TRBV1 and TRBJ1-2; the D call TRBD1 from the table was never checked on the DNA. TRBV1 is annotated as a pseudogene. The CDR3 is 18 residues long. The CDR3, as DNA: TGCACCAGCAGCCAAGGCAAAGGACCGGGACAGAAATACTATGGCTACACCTTC. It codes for CTSSQGKGPGQKYYGYTF.

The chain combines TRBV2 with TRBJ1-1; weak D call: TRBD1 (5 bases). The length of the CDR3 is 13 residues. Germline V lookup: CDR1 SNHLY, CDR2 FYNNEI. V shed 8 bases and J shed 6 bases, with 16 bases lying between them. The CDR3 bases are TGTGCCAGCTCAGGCCCGGGGGGGTCTGAAGCTTTCTTT. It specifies CASSGPGGSEAFF.

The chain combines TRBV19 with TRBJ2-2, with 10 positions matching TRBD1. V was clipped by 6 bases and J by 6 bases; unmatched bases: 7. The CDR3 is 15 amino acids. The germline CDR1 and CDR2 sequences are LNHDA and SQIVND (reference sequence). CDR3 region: CASRRQGADAGELFF. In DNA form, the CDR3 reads TGTGCCAGTAGACGACAGGGGGCGGACGCCGGGGAGCTGTTTTTT.

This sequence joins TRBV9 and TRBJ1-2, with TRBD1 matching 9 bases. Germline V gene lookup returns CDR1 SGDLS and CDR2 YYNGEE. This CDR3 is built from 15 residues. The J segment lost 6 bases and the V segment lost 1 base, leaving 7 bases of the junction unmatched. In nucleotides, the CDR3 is TGTGCCAGCAGCGTACAGCCCGGGACAGGGAATGGCTACACCTTC. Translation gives CASSVQPGTGNGYTF.

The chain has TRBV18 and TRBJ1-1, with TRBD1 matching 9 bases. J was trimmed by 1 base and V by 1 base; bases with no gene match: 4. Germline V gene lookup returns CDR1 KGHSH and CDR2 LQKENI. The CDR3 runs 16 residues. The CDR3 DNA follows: TGTGCCAGCTCACCACTAACAGGGGGCGGGAACACTGAAGCTTTCTTT. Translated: CASSPLTGGGNTEAFF.

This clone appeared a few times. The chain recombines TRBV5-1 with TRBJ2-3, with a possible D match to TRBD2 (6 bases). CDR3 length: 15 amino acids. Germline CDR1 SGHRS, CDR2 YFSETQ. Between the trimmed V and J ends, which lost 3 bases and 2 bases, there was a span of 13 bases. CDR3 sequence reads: CASSYRAGTTDTQYF. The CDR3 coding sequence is TGCGCCAGCAGCTACAGAGCGGGCACCACAGATACGCAGTATTTT.

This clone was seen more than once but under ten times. CDR3 residues: CSVTQGVQYGYTF. The CDR3 nucleotides read TGCAGCGTTACCCAGGGGGTACAGTATGGCTACACCTTC. The J gene is TRBJ1-2, the V gene TRBV29-1; 7 nucleotides align to TRBD1. Germline trimming cut 5 bases from V and 5 bases from J; bases unmatched to any gene: 8. Germline CDR1 SQVTM, CDR2 ANQGSEA. The CDR3 extends over 13 amino acids.

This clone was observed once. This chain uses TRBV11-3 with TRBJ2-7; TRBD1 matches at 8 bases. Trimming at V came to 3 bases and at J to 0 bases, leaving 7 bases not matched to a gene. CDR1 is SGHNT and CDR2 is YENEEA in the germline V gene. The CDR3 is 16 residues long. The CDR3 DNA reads TGTGCCAGCAGCTTGCGGACAGGGCCACTCTCCTACGAGCAGTACTTC. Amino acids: CASSLRTGPLSYEQYF.

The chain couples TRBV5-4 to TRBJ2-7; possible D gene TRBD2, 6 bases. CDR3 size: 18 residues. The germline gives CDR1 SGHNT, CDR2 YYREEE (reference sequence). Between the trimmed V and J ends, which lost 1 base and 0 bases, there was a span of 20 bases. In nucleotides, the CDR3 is TGTGCCAGCAGCTTGAATCGCGGCGGGGACCCTTCCTCCTACGAGCAGTACTTC. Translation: CASSLNRGGDPSSYEQYF.

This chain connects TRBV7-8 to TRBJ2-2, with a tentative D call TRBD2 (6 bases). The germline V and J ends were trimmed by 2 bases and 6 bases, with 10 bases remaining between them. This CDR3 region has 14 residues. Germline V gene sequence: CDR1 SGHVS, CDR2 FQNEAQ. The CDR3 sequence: CASSLSSEPGELFF. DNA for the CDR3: TGTGCCAGCAGCTTATCTAGCGAACCCGGGGAGCTGTTTTTT.

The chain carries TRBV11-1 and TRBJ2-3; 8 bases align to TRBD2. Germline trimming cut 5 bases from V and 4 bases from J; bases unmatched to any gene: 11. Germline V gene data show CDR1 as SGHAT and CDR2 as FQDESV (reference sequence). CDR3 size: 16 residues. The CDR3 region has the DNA TGTGCCAGCAGCCCGAGGAGCGGGAGAGGGCCAGATACGCAGTATTTT. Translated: CASSPRSGRGPDTQYF.

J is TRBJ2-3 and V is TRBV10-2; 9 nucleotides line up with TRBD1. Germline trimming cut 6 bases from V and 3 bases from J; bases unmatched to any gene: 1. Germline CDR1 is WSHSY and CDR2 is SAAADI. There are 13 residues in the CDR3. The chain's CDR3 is CASRTGGTDTQYF. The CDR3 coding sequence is TGCGCCAGCAGGACAGGGGGGACAGATACGCAGTATTTT.

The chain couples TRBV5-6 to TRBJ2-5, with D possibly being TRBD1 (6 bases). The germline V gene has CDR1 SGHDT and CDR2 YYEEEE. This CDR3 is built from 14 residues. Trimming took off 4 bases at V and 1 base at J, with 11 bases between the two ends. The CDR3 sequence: CASSASGAQETQYF. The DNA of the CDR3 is TGTGCCAGCAGCGCCTCAGGGGCCCAAGAGACCCAGTACTTC.